Below, 24 T cell receptor beta chains from the same sample are listed, as sequenced in a study of cytomegalovirus exposure and HLA in healthy donors. Clones were sequenced by immunoSEQ multiplex PCR, and TCRdb holds only the in-frame ones, with some missing. The sample gives 150,000 to 180,000 clones, about 82% of which show up once; 2% to 2.5% is in the top ten. The sequenced sample was PBMCs. Receptor source: a human donor in good health.

The DNA of the CDR3 is TGTGCCAGCAACTACCAGGGCTACGAGCAGTACTTC. Encoded protein: CASNYQGYEQYF. The chain links TRBV28 to TRBJ2-7, with a possible D match to TRBD1 (5 bases). This CDR3 spans 12 amino acids. V lost 7 bases, J lost 3 bases, and 10 bases lay in between. Germline CDR1 and CDR2: MDHEN and SYDVKM.

The chain couples TRBV28 to TRBJ1-1, with 10 bases aligning to TRBD1. V lost 5 bases, J lost 1 base, and 7 bases stayed unmatched. Germline CDR1 is MDHEN and CDR2 is SYDVKM. This CDR3 region has 16 residues. In DNA form, the CDR3 reads TGTGCCAGCAGTATGATCGGGACAGGGGAGAACACTGAAGCTTTCTTT. Residues: CASSMIGTGENTEAFF.

The chain employs TRBV18 and TRBJ1-5, with D hard to call. CDR1 is KGHSH, CDR2 LQKENI, per germline. CDR3 length: 15 residues. Trimming left V 3 bases short and J 3 bases short, with 12 bases between. CDR3 sequence (DNA): TGTGCCAGCTCACCTTTAGCGGAGCCCAATCAGCCCCAGCATTTT. Protein: CASSPLAEPNQPQHF.

The chain uses TRBV6-5 and TRBJ1-5, with D hard to call. Trimming removed 2 bases at V and 6 bases at J, with 8 bases between. This CDR3 spans 13 amino acids. Germline V lookup: CDR1 MNHEY, CDR2 SVGAGI. CDR3 sequence reads: CASSYGVTQPQHF. As DNA, the CDR3 is TGTGCCAGCAGTTACGGAGTGACTCAGCCCCAGCATTTT.

The rearrangement uses TRBV28 and TRBJ1-4; 7 bases are shared with TRBD1. This CDR3 spans 15 amino acids. The germline V gene encodes CDR1 MDHEN and CDR2 SYDVKM. With 6 bases clipped from V and 3 bases from J, the junction kept 7 bases outside the gene matches. DNA of the CDR3: TGTGCCAGCAGCTTAAAGGGGACAGCTAATGAAAAACTGTTTTTT. Translation: CASSLKGTANEKLFF.

This rearrangement joins TRBV11-2 to TRBJ1-4; no clear D gene. V was pared by 2 bases and J by 8 bases, with 15 bases between. From germline, CDR1 is SGHAT and CDR2 FQNNGV. The CDR3 has 15 residues. The CDR3 sequence: CASSLLLGGTEKLFF. The CDR3 nucleotides read TGTGCCAGCAGCTTATTGTTGGGAGGCACGGAAAAACTGTTTTTT.

This clone was picked up one time. The chain couples TRBV7-2 to TRBJ1-5; D perhaps matches TRBD1 (5 bases). Germline V gene lookup returns CDR1 SGHTA and CDR2 FQGNSA. Trimming removed 5 bases at V and 6 bases at J, with 17 bases between. This CDR3 comprises 15 residues. The CDR3 reads CASSLGGEGAQPQHF. The CDR3 DNA reads TGTGCCAGCAGCCTAGGAGGGGAGGGAGCTCAGCCCCAGCATTTT.

CDR3 sequence: CASSLGADFSGNTIYF. The CDR3 bases are TGTGCCAGCAGTTTAGGGGCCGACTTCTCTGGAAACACCATATATTTT. The chain joins TRBV27 to TRBJ1-3, with a possible D match to TRBD1 (5 bases). V was cut by 2 bases and J by 0 bases, with 11 bases left in between. CDR3 size: 16 residues. The germline V gene encodes CDR1 MNHEY and CDR2 SMNVEV (reference sequence).

V gene TRBV27 combines with J gene TRBJ2-1; possibly TRBD2 for D (5 bases). The germline V gene has CDR1 MNHEY and CDR2 SMNVEV (reference sequence). V was trimmed by 9 bases and J by 8 bases, leaving 23 bases between them. The length of the CDR3 is 15 residues. In nucleotides, the CDR3 is TGTGCCAGTATGTTTGGTGATCGGGATCTGGATGAGCAGTTCTTC. Its translation: CASMFGDRDLDEQFF.

The gene calls are TRBV7-3 and TRBJ2-2; 7 bases fit TRBD2. Trimming took 2 bases from V and 4 from J; bases not matched to a gene: 4. This CDR3 contains 15 residues. CDR1 and CDR2 (germline): SGHTA, FQGTGA. The CDR3 loop reads CASSLWEGPTGELFF. CDR3 nucleotide sequence: TGTGCCAGCAGCTTATGGGAGGGCCCCACCGGGGAGCTGTTTTTT.

The V call is TRBV15, the J call TRBJ2-1, with TRBD2 matching 11 bases. The CDR3 sequence is 16 residues long. V gave up 3 bases and J gave up 0 bases; unmatched junction bases: 1. The germline CDR1 and CDR2 sequences are LNHNV and YYDKDF (reference sequence). CDR3 DNA sequence: TGTGCCACCAGCAGTACTAGCGGGAGCTCCTACAATGAGCAGTTCTTC. It specifies CATSSTSGSSYNEQFF.

This chain uses TRBV18 with TRBJ1-2; possibly TRBD1 for D (5 bases). The ends were cut back, 4 bases at V and 4 bases at J, with 16 bases in the middle. Germline CDR1 KGHSH, CDR2 LQKENI. The CDR3 loop spans 15 amino acids. The CDR3 nucleotides are TGTGCCAGCTCACAAACAGGAATTCTCGTCTATGGCTACACCTTC. It codes for CASSQTGILVYGYTF.

The chain links TRBV18 to TRBJ2-3, with a possible D match to TRBD2 (5 bases). Germline V gene data show CDR1 as KGHSH and CDR2 as LQKENI. V was trimmed by 6 bases and J by 2 bases, leaving 12 bases between them. CDR3 size: 14 residues. The CDR3 nucleotides read TGTGCCAGCTCCCACGAGCGGAACACAGATACGCAGTATTTT. It encodes CASSHERNTDTQYF.

The J gene is TRBJ1-2, the V gene TRBV5-6, with 8 bases identical to TRBD1. The germline V gene encodes CDR1 SGHDT and CDR2 YYEEEE. CDR3 length: 15 amino acids. V dropped 2 bases and J dropped 4; count of bases not matched to a gene: 7. In DNA form, the CDR3 reads TGTGCCAGCAGCTTTGTTACAGGGGGGGGCTATGGCTACACCTTC. Translation: CASSFVTGGGYGYTF.

The chain employs TRBV30 and TRBJ2-1; 8 nucleotides align to TRBD1. The junction had 10 bases not matched to a gene; V was cut back by 4 bases and J by 8 bases. The CDR3 is made up of 14 amino acids. Looked up from germline, CDR1 is GTSNPN and CDR2 is SVGIG (reference sequence). The CDR3 here is CAWNRQGTLHEQFF. DNA for the CDR3: TGTGCCTGGAATAGACAGGGGACCCTACATGAGCAGTTCTTC.

The chain couples TRBV15 to TRBJ1-5; no clear D gene. The germline V gene has CDR1 LNHNV and CDR2 YYDKDF (reference sequence). The CDR3 sequence is 13 residues long. V was pared by 6 bases and J by 3 bases, with 9 bases between. The CDR3 spells CATSRGANQPQHF. In DNA, the CDR3 is TGTGCCACCAGTCGGGGTGCCAATCAGCCCCAGCATTTT.

V gene TRBV6-5 combines with J gene TRBJ2-7; possible D gene TRBD2, 5 bases. The V gene's germline CDR1 is MNHEY and CDR2 SVGAGI. Trimming removed 4 bases from V and 2 bases from J, with 15 bases in between. This CDR3 region has 15 residues. The CDR3 protein is CASSSAGGGTYEQYF. CDR3 DNA sequence: TGTGCCAGCAGTTCCGCAGGAGGAGGAACCTACGAGCAGTACTTC.

This rearrangement joins TRBV7-2 to TRBJ1-2; 9 bases map to TRBD1. Germline V gives CDR1 SGHTA, CDR2 FQGNSA. After removal of 5 bases from V and 6 bases from J, the junction contained 7 bases not matched to a gene. This CDR3 is built from 14 residues. The CDR3, as DNA: TGTGCCAGCAGCCTTTCGAGGACAGGGGATGGCTACACCTTC. Residues: CASSLSRTGDGYTF.

J is TRBJ1-2 and V is TRBV5-1, with TRBD1 as a possible D gene (6 bases). The CDR3 loop spans 14 amino acids. Trimming removed 4 bases at V and 7 bases at J, with 17 bases between. Looked up from germline, CDR1 is SGHRS and CDR2 is YFSETQ. As DNA, the CDR3 is TGCGCCAGCAGCGCAACCGGGACAAGGGGTGGCTACACCTTC. This gives the protein CASSATGTRGGYTF. The full variable domain, rest sourced from reference TRBV5-1 and TRBJ1-2, is KAGVTQTPRYLIKTRGQQVTLSCSPISGHRSVSWYQQTPGQGLQFLFEYFSETQRNKGNFPGRFSGRQFSNSRSEMNVSTLELGDSALYLCASSATGTRGGYTFGSGTRLTVV.

This clone has only one observation. This chain uses TRBV5-1 with TRBJ1-5, with D possibly being TRBD1 (6 bases). Germline CDR1 SGHRS, CDR2 YFSETQ. The V gene lost 1 base and the J gene lost 3 bases, with 11 bases spanning the gap. There are 15 residues in the CDR3. For the CDR3, the DNA is TGCGCCAGCAGCTTGTCAGGGGCCCACAATCAGCCCCAGCATTTT. Amino acids: CASSLSGAHNQPQHF.

As DNA, the CDR3 is TGTGCCAGCAGTTACTCGAGGCAGGGCTCCTACGAGCAGTACTTC. This translates into CASSYSRQGSYEQYF. V usage is TRBV6-5 and J usage is TRBJ2-7; a possible D gene is TRBD1 (5 bases). V was shortened by 0 bases and J by 0 bases, with 9 bases between the two germline ends. This CDR3 spans 15 amino acids. Germline assignment: CDR1 MNHEY and CDR2 SVGAGI.

The rearrangement uses TRBV5-1 and TRBJ1-3; D unclear. Trimming shortened V by 5 bases and J by 4 bases, and 13 bases separated the two germline ends. The CDR3 is 14 amino acids. Germline V gene sequence: CDR1 SGHRS, CDR2 YFSETQ. This CDR3 is CASRENLAGNTIYF. CDR3 bases: TGCGCCAGCAGGGAGAACCTTGCCGGAAACACCATATATTTT.

V and J are TRBV5-6 and TRBJ2-7; TRBD2 matches at 8 bases. The V gene's germline CDR1 is SGHDT and CDR2 YYEEEE. J lost 1 base, V lost 3 bases, and 9 bases had no gene match. This CDR3 region has 16 residues. CDR3 in DNA: TGTGCCAGCAGCTGGTTCGCCAGCGGGAGTTCCTACGAGCAGTACTTC. Amino acids: CASSWFASGSSYEQYF.

This chain connects TRBV5-1 to TRBJ1-2, with no clear D. V lost 0 bases, J lost 5 bases, and 5 bases lay in between. CDR3 length: 12 residues. In germline, CDR1 is SGHRS, CDR2 YFSETQ. The CDR3 sequence is CASSLDEYGYTF. CDR3 DNA: TGCGCCAGCAGCTTGGATGAGTATGGCTACACCTTC. Using reference TRBV5-1 and TRBJ1-2 for the parts outside the CDR3, the full variable domain is KAGVTQTPRYLIKTRGQQVTLSCSPISGHRSVSWYQQTPGQGLQFLFEYFSETQRNKGNFPGRFSGRQFSNSRSEMNVSTLELGDSALYLCASSLDEYGYTFGSGTRLTVV.